This entry lists 24 T cell receptor beta chains sequenced from one sample in a study of beta chain features in type 1 diabetes (dated by TCRdb to the late 2010s). The research as a whole found: A moderate but significant shortening of TCRB CDR3 length was observed in type 1 diabetes patients in all four CD4+ subsets.

Their recognized antigens are unknown. Library preparation was by the immunoSEQ multiplex PCR assay. The entire amount of isolated RNA was reverse transcribed using the High Capacity cDNA Reverse Transcription Kit, so the sequenced TCRB transcripts were expressed ones. What TCRdb holds here is the immuneACCESS table cut down to in-frame rearrangements. Part of the clones is not present; checked against another copy, under half of the missing clones reflect an unresolved V gene, and the others are unexplained. Within this sample are fewer than 450,000 clones, with about 14% of them counted one time only. Of the sample, roughly 0.015% falls within the top ten clones. Sequencing input: naive CD4+ T cells from blood. The sample's cell subset or site label, decoded: true naive CD4+ T cells. These receptors all come from a woman aged 18-35 years with type 1 diabetes.

This clone was picked up a small number of times. The V gene is TRBV6-6, the J gene TRBJ1-5; no firm D call. The CDR3 length is 15 residues. Trimming stripped 6 bases from V and 0 bases from J, with 12 bases between. CDR1 MNHNY and CDR2 SVGAGI come from the germline V gene (reference sequence). This CDR3 reads CASSQTDTSNQPQHF. In DNA form, the CDR3 reads TGTGCCAGCAGCCAGACCGACACTAGCAATCAGCCCCAGCATTTT.

This clone was counted only a few times. J is TRBJ2-1 and V is TRBV2; no clear D. Per the germline V gene, CDR1 is SNHLY and CDR2 is FYNNEI. There are 14 residues in the CDR3. V lost 4 bases and J lost 5, with 12 bases in between. The CDR3 protein is CASSGSRLDNEQFF. The CDR3 region has the DNA TGTGCCAGCAGTGGGAGTCGATTGGACAATGAGCAGTTCTTC.

This clone was counted only a few times. The chain is built from TRBV28 and TRBJ2-7, with D perhaps TRBD2 (5 bases). Germline CDR1 is MDHEN and CDR2 is SYDVKM. This CDR3 spans 12 amino acids. V was shortened by 3 bases and J by 4 bases, with 7 bases between the two germline ends. CDR3 bases: TGTGCCAGCAGTTTCGGGGAATACGAGCAGTACTTC. Translation: CASSFGEYEQYF.

V and J are TRBV7-9 and TRBJ1-4; weak D call: TRBD1 (6 bases). V was cut by 0 bases and J by 1 base, with 15 bases left in between. The CDR3 sequence is 18 residues long. The V gene's germline CDR1 is SEHNR and CDR2 FQNEAQ (reference sequence). CDR3 region: CASSLAQIGQRTNEKLFF. CDR3 coding DNA: TGTGCCAGCAGCTTAGCGCAGATAGGACAGCGAACTAATGAAAAACTGTTTTTT.

This chain uses TRBV9 with TRBJ2-2; TRBD2 agrees at 13 bases. The CDR3 has 16 residues. Trimming took 4 bases from V and 5 from J; bases not matched to a gene: 5. Germline lookup yields CDR1 SGDLS and CDR2 YYNGEE. In DNA, the CDR3 is TGTGCCAGCAGCACTAGCGGGAGGGCCGGGACCGGGGAGCTGTTTTTT. It translates to CASSTSGRAGTGELFF.

The V call is TRBV27, the J call TRBJ1-1; 7 nucleotides line up with TRBD1. This CDR3 spans 15 amino acids. J lost 0 bases, V lost 5 bases, and 6 bases had no gene match. Per the germline V gene, CDR1 is MNHEY and CDR2 is SMNVEV (reference sequence). The CDR3 spells CASSPGQVMNTEAFF. DNA of the CDR3: TGTGCCAGCAGTCCTGGACAGGTCATGAACACTGAAGCTTTCTTT.

Only a few counts were recorded for this clone. J is TRBJ2-7 and V is TRBV28; 8 bases are a match to TRBD1. The ends lost 5 bases at V and 4 bases at J; junction bases unmatched: 13. CDR1 and CDR2 (germline): MDHEN, SYDVKM. The CDR3 length is 16 residues. CDR3 DNA sequence: TGTGCCAGCAGTCCCGGGGGCAGGGGGCGCGATTACGAGCAGTACGTC. The encoded protein is CASSPGGRGRDYEQYV.

The chain uses TRBV4-1 and TRBJ2-1, with a possible D match to TRBD2 (5 bases). The CDR3 covers 15 residues. CDR1 and CDR2 from the germline V gene are MGHRA and YSYEKL. Between the trimmed V and J ends, which lost 3 bases and 3 bases, there was a span of 12 bases. In DNA, the CDR3 is TGCGCCAGCAGCCACTTACCAACTAGCTACAATGAGCAGTTCTTC. Its translation is CASSHLPTSYNEQFF.

This clone turned up a few times. The V call is TRBV7-2, the J call TRBJ2-1; 9 nucleotides align to TRBD2. Looked up from germline, CDR1 is SGHTA and CDR2 is FQGNSA. The CDR3 sequence is 16 residues long. V gave up 4 bases and J gave up 4 bases; unmatched junction bases: 8. The CDR3 bases are TGTGCCAGCAGCTCCTCGCGGGAGGGCTTTTACAATGAGCAGTTCTTC. Encoded protein: CASSSSREGFYNEQFF.

The V and J genes are TRBV11-2 and TRBJ2-2; D is uncertain. Trimming cost V 0 bases and J 3 bases, with 11 bases left between them. The CDR3 is 16 residues long. Per the germline V gene, CDR1 is SGHAT and CDR2 is FQNNGV. CDR3 residues: CASSLDLELYTGELFF. The CDR3 nucleotides are TGTGCCAGCAGCTTAGATCTTGAACTCTACACCGGGGAGCTGTTTTTT. Full variable domain (rest looked up from reference TRBV11-2 and TRBJ2-2): EAGVAQSPRYKIIEKRQSVAFWCNPISGHATLYWYQQILGQGPKLLIQFQNNGVVDDSQLPKDRFSAERLKGVDSTLKIQPAKLEDSAVYLCASSLDLELYTGELFFGEGSRLTVL.

The CDR3 is CSVQGGRYTEAFF. In DNA, the CDR3 is TGCAGCGTTCAAGGAGGGCGGTACACTGAAGCTTTCTTT. V and J are TRBV29-1 and TRBJ1-1; D not resolved. V was clipped by 5 bases and J by 3 bases, with 13 bases between them. Per the germline V gene, CDR1 is SQVTM and CDR2 is ANQGSEA. There are 13 residues in the CDR3.

This rearrangement joins TRBV28 to TRBJ2-7; D not resolved. This CDR3 is built from 14 residues. V was trimmed by 6 bases and J by 5 bases, leaving 17 bases between them. CDR1 MDHEN and CDR2 SYDVKM come from the germline V gene. In nucleotides, the CDR3 is TGTGCCAGCAGAAAGCCCATTCCCGTCCACGAGCAGTACTTC. This encodes CASRKPIPVHEQYF.

V and J are TRBV5-4 and TRBJ2-4, with a tentative D call TRBD2 (6 bases). The CDR3 spans 19 residues. Looked up from germline, CDR1 is SGHNT and CDR2 is YYREEE (reference sequence). V shed 7 bases and J shed 3 bases, with 29 bases lying between them. CDR3 in amino acids: CASSRRGISAFLGKNIQYF. For the CDR3, the DNA is TGTGCCAGCTCCCGACGGGGGATCTCAGCCTTTTTAGGCAAAAACATTCAGTACTTC.

This clone was detected only a few times. The J gene is TRBJ1-5, the V gene TRBV30, with unresolved D. This CDR3 spans 13 amino acids. Germline CDR1 GTSNPN, CDR2 SVGIG (reference sequence). V shed 2 bases and J shed 6 bases, with 11 bases lying between them. The CDR3 DNA reads TGTGCCTGGAGTCAGAGGGTAGGTCAGCCCCAGCATTTT. Its translation: CAWSQRVGQPQHF.

V gene TRBV5-1 combines with J gene TRBJ2-3; 9 nucleotides align to TRBD2. In germline, CDR1 is SGHRS, CDR2 YFSETQ. CDR3 length: 16 amino acids. Unmatched junction bases numbered 10, after V lost 7 bases and J lost 1 base. The CDR3 region has the DNA TGCGCCAGCTCCTCAGCGGGAGGATGGGGCACAGATACGCAGTATTTT. Its translation: CASSSAGGWGTDTQYF. Combining the CDR3 with reference TRBV5-1 and TRBJ2-3 gives the whole variable domain KAGVTQTPRYLIKTRGQQVTLSCSPISGHRSVSWYQQTPGQGLQFLFEYFSETQRNKGNFPGRFSGRQFSNSRSEMNVSTLELGDSALYLCASSSAGGWGTDTQYFGPGTRLTVL.

This clone was found a few times. This chain joins TRBV5-6 and TRBJ2-7; D is perhaps TRBD1 (6 bases). Trimming took 2 bases from V and 5 from J, leaving 14 bases between them. The CDR3 loop spans 14 amino acids. Germline values: CDR1 SGHDT, CDR2 YYEEEE. CDR3 in amino acids: CASSFGQWGHEQYV. CDR3 bases: TGTGCCAGCAGCTTTGGACAGTGGGGCCACGAGCAGTACGTC.

The chain carries TRBV27 and TRBJ1-2; the D is unclear. V was trimmed by 5 bases and J by 4 bases, leaving 20 bases between them. This CDR3 has 16 residues. Germline CDR1 and CDR2: MNHEY and SMNVEV (reference sequence). CDR3 amino acids: CASSPYRVALLYGYTF. The CDR3 DNA reads TGTGCCAGCAGTCCCTACCGGGTCGCTCTTCTCTATGGCTACACCTTC.

The chain employs TRBV7-2 and TRBJ2-3; no firm D call. The CDR3 is 12 residues long. V was cut by 6 bases and J by 3 bases, with 7 bases left in between. Germline CDR1 and CDR2: SGHTA and FQGNSA. The CDR3: CASSSLTDTQYF. CDR3 coding DNA: TGTGCCAGCAGTTCCCTAACAGATACGCAGTATTTT.

This clone was found a few times. V and J are TRBV19 and TRBJ1-1; 10 bases are a match to TRBD1. Germline lookup yields CDR1 LNHDA and CDR2 SQIVND (reference sequence). The CDR3 totals 14 residues. The trim removed 3 bases at V and 4 bases at J, leaving 2 bases unmatched. This CDR3 is CASSMGTGATEAFF. The CDR3 DNA reads TGTGCCAGTAGTATGGGGACAGGGGCCACTGAAGCTTTCTTT. The variable domain in full, completed from reference TRBV19 and TRBJ1-1, reads DGGITQSPKYLFRKEGQNVTLSCEQNLNHDAMYWYRQDPGQGLRLIYYSQIVNDFQKGDIAEGYSVSREKKESFPLTVTSAQKNPTAFYLCASSMGTGATEAFFGQGTRLTVV.

This clone was picked up a small number of times. This chain uses TRBV28 with TRBJ1-3; D unclear. V lost 4 bases, J lost 0 bases, and 7 bases lay in between. In germline, CDR1 is MDHEN, CDR2 SYDVKM. The CDR3 is 14 amino acids. CDR3 nucleotide sequence: TGTGCCAGCAGTTCCTCTCTCTCTGGAAACACCATATATTTT. This gives the protein CASSSSLSGNTIYF.

This clone was found a few times. The rearrangement uses TRBV19 and TRBJ1-2; D is unclear. V was pared by 6 bases and J by 4 bases, with 18 bases between. The germline gives CDR1 LNHDA, CDR2 SQIVND (reference sequence). The CDR3 loop spans 15 amino acids. This CDR3 is CASSLSLGSGYGYTF. The CDR3 bases are TGTGCCAGTAGCCTAAGCTTAGGGAGCGGCTATGGCTACACCTTC.

The chain's CDR3 is CAWSQGWGTGELFF. The CDR3, as DNA: TGTGCCTGGAGTCAGGGGTGGGGTACCGGGGAGCTGTTTTTT. The chain couples TRBV30 to TRBJ2-2, with D possibly matching TRBD1 (6 bases). V was clipped by 2 bases and J by 5 bases, with 12 bases between them. The length of the CDR3 is 14 residues. Per germline, CDR1 GTSNPN and CDR2 SVGIG (reference sequence).

V usage is TRBV6-6 and J usage is TRBJ2-7; D uncertain. CDR1 and CDR2 from the germline V gene are MNHNY and SVGAGI (reference sequence). This CDR3 is 14 amino acids long. With 3 bases removed from V and 3 bases from J, the gap between germline ends came to 12 bases. The CDR3 region is CASSYLLENYEQYV. For the CDR3, the DNA is TGTGCCAGCAGTTATCTCCTAGAAAACTACGAGCAGTACGTC.

This clone was seen a few times. V usage is TRBV6-5 and J usage is TRBJ2-7, with 7 positions matching TRBD1. With 2 bases clipped from V and 2 bases from J, the junction kept 6 bases outside the gene matches. Germline CDR1 is MNHEY and CDR2 is SVGAGI. This CDR3 has 15 residues. The DNA for the CDR3 is TGTGCCAGCAGTTACAGAACAGGGGACACCTACGAGCAGTACTTC. Amino acids: CASSYRTGDTYEQYF.